This T cell receptor (beta chain) was profiled in a study of a mutant IDH1 vaccine in newly diagnosed glioma. At the level of the study: Vaccine administration was initiated 4-6 weeks following radiotherapy alone, or with temozolomide cycles. Former treatment meant radiotherapy, temozolomide, or both; the majority had gotten both.

Time point in this sample: week 11, during vaccination. Each dose of the vaccine consisted of 300 ug of mutant IDH1 20-mer peptide, with topical imiquimod. Profiling relied on immunoSEQ multiplex PCR, and the TCRdb table lists in-frame clones only, not all of them. The sample lists about 60,000 clones, 70% to 85% occurring once. Points on this clone: Its target is not known.

Broader study findings: A vaccine-induced immune response developed in more than 85% of the patients. Pseudoprogression apparently lacked any relation to changes in top peripheral T cell clonotypes.

CDR3 length: 15 amino acids. The germline V gene has CDR1 MNHNS and CDR2 SASEGT. Trimming stripped 0 bases from V and 5 bases from J, with 11 bases between. V usage is TRBV6-1 and J usage is TRBJ1-5; tentatively, D is TRBD1 (5 bases). The sequenced sample was PBMCs, obtained from a glioma patient whose treatment included an IDH1 peptide vaccine. This clonotype originated in a man aged 25-45 years with glioma. Here the CDR3 DNA reads TGTGCCAGCAGTGAAGCGCCAGGGACCGATCAGCCCCAGCATTTT. As protein: CASSEAPGTDQPQHF.